This T cell receptor (beta chain) was identified during a study of cytomegalovirus exposure and HLA in healthy donors (dated by TCRdb to about 2017). For the wider study: An earlier analysis of about 530 of the donors reported approximately 280 Gb of sequence data and 90 million to 120 million unique TCR beta sequences obtained from 150 million to 200 million T cells. Of the approximately 400 genotyped donors, 75% to 85% were placed in the genetic ancestry cluster associated with self-reported Caucasian donors. A handful of DR-DQ haplotypes were handled as single units for association and clustering because linkage in the cohort was strong. HLA typing covered class I and class II loci at four-digit resolution. In a later analysis, previously published TCR beta repertoires from 666 donors were re-analyzed and high-resolution HLA genotyping was added so that TCR occurrence patterns could be studied. High-throughput TCR immunosequencing, statistical association of individual TCRs with disease status, and machine learning were combined to predict cytomegalovirus infection status. Every discovery cohort repertoire had been produced on one sequencing platform. An early release covering more than 500 HLA-typed donors comprised approximately 290 gigabases of sequencing data and around 86 million unique TCR sequences. To decide whether each TCR beta V gene segment behaved as functional or pseudogenic, an earlier analysis of some 600 of the donors relied on high-throughput TCR beta sequencing. Rather than drawing on any new phenotypic data, the later analysis identified candidate immune exposures from TCR beta sequences and the way those sequences occurred across donors. Along with the roughly 670-subject first cohort, a separate validation cohort of over a hundred different subjects was used. In a later genetic analysis, genome-wide SNP genotypes for 398 of the 666 donors were used, and that subset was treated as a discovery cohort. The T cell repertoires of several hundred subjects were profiled by immunosequencing and related to cytomegalovirus serostatus. Across some 400 genotyped donors of the cohort, an average of roughly 230,000 unique TCR beta nucleotide sequences per donor were sequenced, and around 20% of those sequences were non-productive. Alongside the repertoire data, information on donor age, sex, ethnicity and CMV serostatus was compiled. The study aimed to test whether signatures of past pathogen exposure could be identified by cataloging public T cell receptors. Typing coverage differed by locus: A, B, C, DRB1 and DQB1 were typed in about 629-640 donors, DQA1 in around 500, DPA1 in 600 to 610, and DPB1 in around 490.

The cohort comprised 666 healthy bone marrow donors. Cohort members were all nominally healthy when sampled, although unrecorded immune exposures were likely present. The donor was CMV seropositive and belonged to the group of 250 to 300 seropositive cohort members. A peripheral blood sample was collected from each donor, and TCR beta sequencing was performed on peripheral blood mononuclear cells. Genomic DNA was extracted from the blood cell samples with the Qiagen DNeasy Blood Extraction Kit. Library construction relied on the immunoSEQ multiplex PCR assay. A mixture of 60 forward primers for TCR Vbeta segments and 13 reverse primers for TCR Jbeta segments was used in the multiplex PCR. The CDR3 region of rearranged TCR beta genes was amplified from genomic DNA by a multiplex PCR assay. The Illumina HiSeq System was used to sequence the amplified TCR beta libraries as 87-base-pair reads. The authors' analysis ran thus. A later analysis counted 75 million to 100 million unique TCR beta chains across the 600 to 850 repertoires, and approximately 11 million of these chains were shared by at least two donors. A nearest-neighbor algorithm error-corrected the raw reads and collapsed the reads into unique sequences, merging closely related sequences to remove PCR and sequencing errors. To assign V, D and J gene segments, CDR3 sequences were aligned to IMGT reference sequences. Each retained sequence needed at least a six-nucleotide match to both a V gene segment and a J gene segment. Rearrangements were classified as productive when the CDR3 lacked stop codons and remained in frame with V and J, and all other rearrangements were classified as non-productive. CDR3 was defined according to IMGT convention as the region running from the second conserved V-encoded cysteine to the conserved J-encoded phenylalanine. The earlier analysis of some 550 of the donors excluded any sequence lacking an unambiguous match to a single V gene segment. An earlier analysis of a few hundred of the donors called V segments functional above 56.7% productive rearrangements and segregating when the between-donor standard deviation exceeded 5%. A statistical classification framework was built to diagnose cytomegalovirus status from the catalog of TCR beta chain sequences. In a later analysis, V and J genes were assigned by comparing TCR nucleotide sequences against IMGT/GENE-DB human TR gene sequences. In a later analysis, CDR3 sequences and most-parsimonious VDJ recombination scenarios were assigned using the TCRdist pipeline. In a later analysis, every TCR beta chain was defined by the combination of its CDR3 amino acid sequence and its V-gene family, and reads without a unique V-gene family were dropped. A later analysis removed 550 to 650 highly shared, low-generation-probability nucleotide sequences to deal with suspected cross-contamination and a sequencing artifact. In a later analysis, a clonal expansion index was calculated for each public chain from normalized within-repertoire ranks of inferred template counts. Generation probabilities in a later analysis came from a VDJ recombination model fitted to out-of-frame rearrangements, and those results were checked against IGoR. Hypergeometric tests were used in a later analysis to score TCR-TCR, TCR-HLA and TCR-CMV co-occurrence, with a repertoire-size bias correction applied to the TCR pairs. A later analysis estimated false discovery rates by permuting HLA or CMV assignments 20 times. In a later analysis, co-occurring TCRs were grouped using DBSCAN, and TCRdist sequence similarity was added for clustering within HLA-allele-positive subsets. Repertoires with fewer than 30,000 or more than 120,000 public chains were left out of co-occurrence clustering, as were four to six repertoires with anomalous nucleotide sharing. TCRdb took this table from immuneACCESS and kept in-frame rearrangements with V and J called. Such tables lack part of the clones; where checked against another copy, unresolved V genes explain under half of the gap, and the rest is unexplained. That table is the source of V, J and clone size, and D and trimming were worked out from the DNA. The sample includes some 130,000 clones, with 55% to 75% observed a single time. The top ten constitute around 1.6% of the sample.

In regard to this clone: Its specific antigen is unknown. No quality values exist for individual bases; no much larger clone is one base distant.

On the study overall, not on this receptor specifically: Because counts were too low, about 15 rarely observed V segments, including chromosome 9 orphons, were left out of the earlier analysis of about 620 of the donors. Assigning TCR associations to individual alleles was difficult when HLA alleles, especially DR and DQ, strongly co-occurred. A further reported finding was that TCR beta sequences accurately predicted the HLA-A and HLA-B alleles for most subjects in the first cohort. According to the authors, the approach could potentially be generalized to other disease states and immunological phenotypes. A later analysis reported that several top co-occurrence clusters appeared linked to parvovirus B19, influenza, CMV and Epstein-Barr virus. At a false discovery rate of 0.05, a later analysis linked about 17,000 TCR beta sequences to specific HLA alleles. The only immune exposure information available for the cohort was CMV serostatus. An earlier analysis of around 600 of the donors showed that most TCR beta V segments appeared in productive rearrangements either about 87% or about 30% of the time, which broadly matched IMGT annotations. In this cohort, only TCR beta chains were sequenced, and detectable features were limited by the absence of alpha or paired-chain data. Most TCR sequences were observed very rarely across donors, whereas some public TCRs were present in many individuals. A later analysis found that TCR association rates varied across HLA loci, with DRB1 alleles showing the most associated TCRs and HLA-C alleles the fewest. The study listed 170 or so TCR beta chains as associated with cytomegalovirus. Linkage disequilibrium might explain the correlated functional status among segregating V segments, but an unknown experimental factor could not be excluded. A few of the identified cytomegalovirus-associated TCR beta chains were confirmed in vitro to be specific for cytomegalovirus antigens. The presence/absence analyses assumed that sequencing depth was roughly uniform across donors, and that assumption may not be true. A later analysis found that most CMV-associated TCR beta chains appeared HLA-restricted, with HLA associations seemingly driven largely by CMV exposure. HLA typing was unavailable for some donors at each locus, so association tests used only the typed subset. Compared with equally common non-associated chains, HLA-associated TCR beta chains in a later analysis were more clonally expanded and had lower generation probabilities. A cluster of highly shared sequence variants was judged likely to be a technical artifact of the sequencing pipeline. An association between a missense DCLRE1C variant and V-gene and J-gene trimming of TCR beta chains was found in a later genetic analysis and replicated in an independent cohort. Cytomegalovirus status was reported to be diagnosed by the classifier with high specificity and sensitivity in both the original and validation cohorts. According to a later genetic analysis, donors in an Asian-associated ancestry cluster had fewer N-insertions in productive TCRs than the approximately 610-donor mean.

This sequence was found in a man between 25 and 39 years old in good health and CMV-seropositive. The specimen sequenced was PBMCs.

The CDR3 in this case is CASSLQAGAGETQYF. Here is the DNA: TGTGCCAGCAGCCTTCAAGCGGGAGCCGGGGAGACCCAGTACTTC. The chain is made from TRBV7-2 and TRBJ2-5, with 8 middle bases fitting TRBD2. The CDR3 runs 15 residues from the cysteine to the phenylalanine. Only CDR3 DNA remains: 45 bases, in frame from the first base. V lost 5 bases and J lost 5 bases, and the count of bases not matched to a germline gene is 10. Looking up the germline V gene yields CDR1 SGHTA and CDR2 FQGNSA.